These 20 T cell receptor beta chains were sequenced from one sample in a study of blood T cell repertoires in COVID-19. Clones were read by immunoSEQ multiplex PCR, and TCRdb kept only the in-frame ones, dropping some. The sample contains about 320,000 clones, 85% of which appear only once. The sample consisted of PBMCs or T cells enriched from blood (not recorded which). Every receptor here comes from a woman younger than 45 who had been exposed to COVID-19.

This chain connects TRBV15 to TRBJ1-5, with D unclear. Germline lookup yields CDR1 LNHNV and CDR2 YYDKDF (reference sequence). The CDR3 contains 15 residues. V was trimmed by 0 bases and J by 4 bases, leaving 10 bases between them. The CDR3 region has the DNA TGTGCCACCAGCAGAGATCCCGGGAGGAATCAGCCCCAGCATTTT. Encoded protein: CATSRDPGRNQPQHF.

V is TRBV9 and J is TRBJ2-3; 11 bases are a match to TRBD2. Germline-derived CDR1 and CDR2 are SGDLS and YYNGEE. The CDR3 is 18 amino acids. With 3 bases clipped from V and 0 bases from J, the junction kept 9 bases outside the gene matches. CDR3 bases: TGTGCCAGCAGCGCCCAGGGACTAGCGGTTTCTAGCACAGATACGCAGTATTTT. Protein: CASSAQGLAVSSTDTQYF.

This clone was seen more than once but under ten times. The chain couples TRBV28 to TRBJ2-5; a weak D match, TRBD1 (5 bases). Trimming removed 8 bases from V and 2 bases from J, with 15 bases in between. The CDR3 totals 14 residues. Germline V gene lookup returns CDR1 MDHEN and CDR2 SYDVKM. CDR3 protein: CASGARSGQETQYF. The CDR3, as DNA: TGTGCCAGCGGGGCTCGTTCGGGTCAAGAGACCCAGTACTTC.

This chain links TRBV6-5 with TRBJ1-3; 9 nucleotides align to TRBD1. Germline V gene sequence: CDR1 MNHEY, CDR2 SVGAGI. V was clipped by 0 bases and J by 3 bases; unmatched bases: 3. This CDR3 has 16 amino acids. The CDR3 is CASSYSGQGIGNTIYF. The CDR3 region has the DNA TGTGCCAGCAGTTACTCGGGACAGGGTATTGGAAACACCATATATTTT.

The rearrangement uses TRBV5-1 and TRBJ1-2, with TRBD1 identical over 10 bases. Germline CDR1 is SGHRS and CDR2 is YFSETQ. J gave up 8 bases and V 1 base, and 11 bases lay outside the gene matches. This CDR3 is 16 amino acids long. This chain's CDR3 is CASSLSERGDRGGYTF. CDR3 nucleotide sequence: TGCGCCAGCAGCTTGTCCGAAAGGGGGGACAGGGGAGGCTACACCTTC. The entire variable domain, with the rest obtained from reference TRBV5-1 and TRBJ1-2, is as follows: KAGVTQTPRYLIKTRGQQVTLSCSPISGHRSVSWYQQTPGQGLQFLFEYFSETQRNKGNFPGRFSGRQFSNSRSEMNVSTLELGDSALYLCASSLSERGDRGGYTFGSGTRLTVV.

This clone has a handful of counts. The CDR3 region has the DNA TGTGCCAGCAGCCAAGAGGTAGGGGGGGTCGAAAAACTGTTTTTT. Residues: CASSQEVGGVEKLFF. This chain uses TRBV4-2 with TRBJ1-4; D might be TRBD1 (6 bases). Germline CDR1 is LGHNA and CDR2 is YNFKEQ. CDR3 length: 15 amino acids. The V end lost 0 bases, the J end lost 8 bases, and 13 bases lay between the germline ends.

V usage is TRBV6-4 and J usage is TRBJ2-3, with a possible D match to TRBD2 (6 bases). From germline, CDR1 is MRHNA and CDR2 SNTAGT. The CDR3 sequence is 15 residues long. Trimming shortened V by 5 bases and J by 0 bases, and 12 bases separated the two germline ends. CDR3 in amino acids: CASSRGASSTDTQYF. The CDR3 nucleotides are TGTGCCAGCAGTCGCGGGGCCTCTAGCACAGATACGCAGTATTTT.

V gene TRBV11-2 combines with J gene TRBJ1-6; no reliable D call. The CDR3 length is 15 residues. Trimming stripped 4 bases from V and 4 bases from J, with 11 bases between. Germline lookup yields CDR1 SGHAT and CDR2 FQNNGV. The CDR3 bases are TGTGCCAGCAGCTCCCCCCAGGTTTATAATTCACCCCTCCACTTT. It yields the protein CASSSPQVYNSPLHF.

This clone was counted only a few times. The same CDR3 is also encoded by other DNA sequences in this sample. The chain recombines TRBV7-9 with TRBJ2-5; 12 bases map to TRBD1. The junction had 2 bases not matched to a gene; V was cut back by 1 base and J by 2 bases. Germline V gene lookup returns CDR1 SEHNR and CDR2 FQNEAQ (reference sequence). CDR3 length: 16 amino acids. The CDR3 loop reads CASSLGDRGLQETQYF. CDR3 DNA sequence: TGTGCCAGCAGCTTAGGGGACAGGGGGCTGCAAGAGACCCAGTACTTC. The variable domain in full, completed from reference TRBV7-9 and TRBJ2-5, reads DTGVSQNPRHKITKRGQNVTFRCDPISEHNRLYWYRQTLGQGPEFLTYFQNEAQLEKSRLLSDRFSAERPKGSFSTLEIQRTEQGDSAMYLCASSLGDRGLQETQYFGPGTRLLVL.

The CDR3 is CASSVETGRGIAFF. DNA of the CDR3: TGTGCCAGCAGCGTAGAAACGGGGCGGGGTATAGCTTTCTTT. The rearrangement uses TRBV9 and TRBJ1-1; D possibly corresponds to TRBD1 (5 bases). V shed 0 bases and J shed 10 bases, with 16 bases lying between them. There are 14 residues in the CDR3. Germline assignment: CDR1 SGDLS and CDR2 YYNGEE.

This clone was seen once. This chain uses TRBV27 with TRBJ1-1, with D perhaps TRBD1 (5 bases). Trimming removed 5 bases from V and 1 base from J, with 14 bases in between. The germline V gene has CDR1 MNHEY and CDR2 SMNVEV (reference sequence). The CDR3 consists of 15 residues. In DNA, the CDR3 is TGTGCCAGCAGTCCTTATACCGGGGGGAACACTGAAGCTTTCTTT. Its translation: CASSPYTGGNTEAFF.

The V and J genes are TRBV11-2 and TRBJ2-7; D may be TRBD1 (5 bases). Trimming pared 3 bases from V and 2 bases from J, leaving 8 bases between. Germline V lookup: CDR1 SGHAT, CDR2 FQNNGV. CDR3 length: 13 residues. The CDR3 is CASSFARAYEQYF. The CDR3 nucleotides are TGTGCCAGCAGCTTCGCCAGGGCCTACGAGCAGTACTTC.

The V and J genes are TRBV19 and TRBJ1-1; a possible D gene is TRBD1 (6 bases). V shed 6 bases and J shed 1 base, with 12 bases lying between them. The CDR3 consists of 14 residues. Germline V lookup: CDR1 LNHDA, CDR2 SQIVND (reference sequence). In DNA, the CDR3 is TGTGCCAGTAGGCCACAGGGTCCGAACACTGAAGCTTTCTTT. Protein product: CASRPQGPNTEAFF.

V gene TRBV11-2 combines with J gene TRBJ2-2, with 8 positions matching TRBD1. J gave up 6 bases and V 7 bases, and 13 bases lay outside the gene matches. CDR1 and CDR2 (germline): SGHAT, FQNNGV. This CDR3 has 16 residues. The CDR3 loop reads CASTPGGGQVAGELFF. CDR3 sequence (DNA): TGTGCCAGCACCCCAGGGGGCGGGCAGGTGGCCGGGGAGCTGTTTTTT.

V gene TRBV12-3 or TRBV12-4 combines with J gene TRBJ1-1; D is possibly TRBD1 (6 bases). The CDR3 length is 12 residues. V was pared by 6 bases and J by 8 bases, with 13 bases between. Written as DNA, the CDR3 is TGTGCCAGCAGCGAGGGGGAGATCGAAGCTTTCTTT. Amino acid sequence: CASSEGEIEAFF.

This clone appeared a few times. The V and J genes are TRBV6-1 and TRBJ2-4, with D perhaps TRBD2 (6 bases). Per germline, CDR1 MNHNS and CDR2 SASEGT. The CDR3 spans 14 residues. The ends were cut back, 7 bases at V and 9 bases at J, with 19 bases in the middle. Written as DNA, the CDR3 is TGTGCCAGCACCAGCCGCAGGGAAGCGGGCATTCAGTACTTC. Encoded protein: CASTSRREAGIQYF.

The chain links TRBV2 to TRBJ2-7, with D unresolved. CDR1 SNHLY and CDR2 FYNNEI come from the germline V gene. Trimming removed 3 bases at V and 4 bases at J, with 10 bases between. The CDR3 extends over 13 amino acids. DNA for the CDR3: TGTGCCAGCAGTGACCCTAGATTGTACGAGCAGTACTTC. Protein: CASSDPRLYEQYF.

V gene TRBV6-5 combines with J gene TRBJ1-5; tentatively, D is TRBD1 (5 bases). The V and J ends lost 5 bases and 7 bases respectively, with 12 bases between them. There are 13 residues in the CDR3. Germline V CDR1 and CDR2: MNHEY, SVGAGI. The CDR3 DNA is TGTGCCAGCAGTCAATGGGGGGGACAGCCCCAGCATTTT. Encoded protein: CASSQWGGQPQHF.

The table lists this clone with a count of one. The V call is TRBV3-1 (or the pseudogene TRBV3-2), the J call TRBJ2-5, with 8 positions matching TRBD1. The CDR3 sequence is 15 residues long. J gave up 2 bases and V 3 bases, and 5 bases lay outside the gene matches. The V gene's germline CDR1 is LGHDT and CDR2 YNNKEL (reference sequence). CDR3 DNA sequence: TGTGCCAGCAGCCACCCGACAGGGGCACAAGAGACCCAGTACTTC. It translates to CASSHPTGAQETQYF.

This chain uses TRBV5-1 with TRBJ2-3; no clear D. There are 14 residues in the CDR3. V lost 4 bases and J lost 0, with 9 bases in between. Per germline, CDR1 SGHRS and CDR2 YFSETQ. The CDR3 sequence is CASSISYSTDTQYF. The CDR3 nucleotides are TGCGCCAGCAGCATTTCTTATAGCACAGATACGCAGTATTTT.